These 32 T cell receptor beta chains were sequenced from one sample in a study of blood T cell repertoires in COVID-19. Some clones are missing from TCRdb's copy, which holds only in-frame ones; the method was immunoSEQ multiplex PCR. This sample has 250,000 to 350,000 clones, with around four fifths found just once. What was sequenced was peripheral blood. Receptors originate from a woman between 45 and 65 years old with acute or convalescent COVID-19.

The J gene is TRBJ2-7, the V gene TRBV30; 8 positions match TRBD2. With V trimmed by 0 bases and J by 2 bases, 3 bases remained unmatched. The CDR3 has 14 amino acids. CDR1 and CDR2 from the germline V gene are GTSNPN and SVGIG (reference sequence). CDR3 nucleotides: TGTGCCTGGAGTGTTACGGGAGGGACCTACGAGCAGTACTTC. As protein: CAWSVTGGTYEQYF.

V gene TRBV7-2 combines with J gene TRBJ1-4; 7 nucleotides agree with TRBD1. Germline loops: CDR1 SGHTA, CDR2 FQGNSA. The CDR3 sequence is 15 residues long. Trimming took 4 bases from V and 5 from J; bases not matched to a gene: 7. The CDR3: CASSSVGTVNEKLFF. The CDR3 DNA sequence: TGTGCCAGCAGCTCCGTGGGGACAGTCAATGAAAAACTGTTTTTT.

The CDR3 bases are TGTGCCAGCAGCTTGGAAGGGAGCTCTGGAAACACCATATATTTT. Protein sequence: CASSLEGSSGNTIYF. This sequence joins TRBV5-8 and TRBJ1-3; D unclear. This CDR3 region has 15 residues. V lost 0 bases, J lost 0 bases, and 7 bases lay in between. Germline CDR1 reads SGHTS; CDR2 reads YDEGEE.

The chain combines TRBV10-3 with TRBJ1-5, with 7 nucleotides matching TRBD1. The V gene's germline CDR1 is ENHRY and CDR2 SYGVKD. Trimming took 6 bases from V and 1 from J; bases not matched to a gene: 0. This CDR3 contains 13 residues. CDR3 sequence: CAIRGQSNQPQHF. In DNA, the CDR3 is TGTGCCATCAGGGGACAGAGCAATCAGCCCCAGCATTTT.

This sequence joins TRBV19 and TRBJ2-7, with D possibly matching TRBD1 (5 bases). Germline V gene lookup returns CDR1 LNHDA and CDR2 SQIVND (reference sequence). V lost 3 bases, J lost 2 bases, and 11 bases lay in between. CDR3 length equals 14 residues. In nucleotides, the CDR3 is TGTGCCAGTAGTATTACATCGACAGCCTACGAGCAGTACTTC. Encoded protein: CASSITSTAYEQYF.

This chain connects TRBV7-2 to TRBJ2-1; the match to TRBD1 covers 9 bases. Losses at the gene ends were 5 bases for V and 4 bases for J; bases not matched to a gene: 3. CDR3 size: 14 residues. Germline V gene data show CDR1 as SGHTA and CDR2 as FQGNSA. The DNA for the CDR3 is TGTGCCAGCAGCATCGACAGGGGGTACAATGAGCAGTTCTTC. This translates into CASSIDRGYNEQFF.

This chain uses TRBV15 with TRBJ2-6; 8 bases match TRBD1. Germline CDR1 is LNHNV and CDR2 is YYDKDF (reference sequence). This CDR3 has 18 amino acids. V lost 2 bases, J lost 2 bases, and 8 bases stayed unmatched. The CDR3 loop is CATSRRQGASPGANVLTF. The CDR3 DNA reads TGTGCCACCAGCAGACGTCAGGGGGCCTCCCCTGGGGCCAACGTCCTGACTTTC.

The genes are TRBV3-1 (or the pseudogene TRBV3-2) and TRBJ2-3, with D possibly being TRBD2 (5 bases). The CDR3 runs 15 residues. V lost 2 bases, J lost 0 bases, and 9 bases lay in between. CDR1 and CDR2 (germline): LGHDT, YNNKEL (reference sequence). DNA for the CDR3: TGTGCCAGCAGCCAACGGCGGGCCAGCACAGATACGCAGTATTTT. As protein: CASSQRRASTDTQYF.

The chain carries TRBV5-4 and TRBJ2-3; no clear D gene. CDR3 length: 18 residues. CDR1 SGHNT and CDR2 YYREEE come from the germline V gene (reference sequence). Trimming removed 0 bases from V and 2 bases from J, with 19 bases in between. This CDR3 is CASSLGYGTNWATDTQYF. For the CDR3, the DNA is TGTGCCAGCAGCTTGGGGTACGGAACCAACTGGGCCACAGATACGCAGTATTTT.

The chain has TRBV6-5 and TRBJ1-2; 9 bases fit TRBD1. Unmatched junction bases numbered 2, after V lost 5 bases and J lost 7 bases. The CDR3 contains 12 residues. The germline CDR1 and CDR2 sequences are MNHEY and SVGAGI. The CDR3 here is CASSNRGPGYTF. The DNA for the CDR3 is TGTGCCAGCAGTAACAGGGGGCCTGGCTACACCTTC.

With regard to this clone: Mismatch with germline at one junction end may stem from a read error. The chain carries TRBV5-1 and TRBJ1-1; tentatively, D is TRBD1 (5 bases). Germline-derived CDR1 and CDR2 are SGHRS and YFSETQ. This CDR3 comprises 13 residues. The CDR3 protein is CASSSRPYRPGAF. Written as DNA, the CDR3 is TGCGCCAGCAGCTCCAGACCCTACAGGCCTGGGGCTTTT.

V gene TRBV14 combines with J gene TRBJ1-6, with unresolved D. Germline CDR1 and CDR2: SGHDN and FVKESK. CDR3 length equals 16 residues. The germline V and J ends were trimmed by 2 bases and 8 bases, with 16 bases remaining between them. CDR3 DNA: TGTGCCAGCAGCCAACCTGGTTGGGATAGCGATTCACCCCTCCACTTT. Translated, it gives CASSQPGWDSDSPLHF. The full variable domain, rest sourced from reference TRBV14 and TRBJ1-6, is EAGVTQFPSHSVIEKGQTVTLRCDPISGHDNLYWYRRVMGKEIKFLLHFVKESKQDESGMPNNRFLAERTGGTYSTLKVQPAELEDSGVYFCASSQPGWDSDSPLHFGNGTRLTVT.

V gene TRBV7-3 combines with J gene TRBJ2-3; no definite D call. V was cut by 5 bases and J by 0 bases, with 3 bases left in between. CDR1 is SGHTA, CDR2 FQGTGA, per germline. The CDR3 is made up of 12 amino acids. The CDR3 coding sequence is TGTGCCAGCAGCGAGAGCACAGATACGCAGTATTTT. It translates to CASSESTDTQYF.

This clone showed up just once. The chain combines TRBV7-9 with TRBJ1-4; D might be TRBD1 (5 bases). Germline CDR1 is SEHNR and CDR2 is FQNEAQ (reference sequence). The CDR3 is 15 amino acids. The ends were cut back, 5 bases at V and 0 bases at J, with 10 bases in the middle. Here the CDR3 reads CASSRGTATNEKLFF. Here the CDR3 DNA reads TGTGCCAGCAGCCGGGGGACTGCAACTAATGAAAAACTGTTTTTT.

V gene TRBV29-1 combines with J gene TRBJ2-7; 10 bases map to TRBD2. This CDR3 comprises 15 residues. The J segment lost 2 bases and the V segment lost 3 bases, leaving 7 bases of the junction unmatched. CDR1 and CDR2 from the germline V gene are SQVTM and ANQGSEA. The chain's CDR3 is CSVDELAGVAYEQYF. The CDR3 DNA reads TGCAGCGTTGACGAGCTAGCGGGAGTAGCCTACGAGCAGTACTTC.

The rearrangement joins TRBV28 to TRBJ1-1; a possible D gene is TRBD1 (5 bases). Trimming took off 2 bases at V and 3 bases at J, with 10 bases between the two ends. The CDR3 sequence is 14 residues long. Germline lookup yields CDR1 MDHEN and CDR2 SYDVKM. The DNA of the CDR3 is TGTGCCAGCAGTTTAAGGGGTTTGCACACTGAAGCTTTCTTT. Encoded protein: CASSLRGLHTEAFF.

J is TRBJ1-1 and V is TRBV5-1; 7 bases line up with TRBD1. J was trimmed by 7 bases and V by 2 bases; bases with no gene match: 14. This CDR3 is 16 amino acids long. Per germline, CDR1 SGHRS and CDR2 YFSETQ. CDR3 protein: CASSLQTGLAHGEAFF. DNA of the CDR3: TGCGCCAGCAGCTTACAGACAGGGTTGGCCCATGGTGAAGCTTTCTTT.

The CDR3 DNA follows: TGTGCCAGCAGTTTAGGCCGGGCAGATACGCAGTATTTT. Translating gives CASSLGRADTQYF. The chain carries TRBV12-3 or TRBV12-4 and TRBJ2-3; D call uncertain. Trimming removed 1 base from V and 4 bases from J, with 6 bases in between. The CDR3 length is 13 residues.

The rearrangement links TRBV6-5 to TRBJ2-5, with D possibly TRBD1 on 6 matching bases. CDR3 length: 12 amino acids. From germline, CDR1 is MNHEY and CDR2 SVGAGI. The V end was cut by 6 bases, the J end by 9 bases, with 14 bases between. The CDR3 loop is CASSSDSGAQYF. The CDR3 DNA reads TGTGCCAGCAGCTCCGACTCAGGGGCCCAGTACTTC.

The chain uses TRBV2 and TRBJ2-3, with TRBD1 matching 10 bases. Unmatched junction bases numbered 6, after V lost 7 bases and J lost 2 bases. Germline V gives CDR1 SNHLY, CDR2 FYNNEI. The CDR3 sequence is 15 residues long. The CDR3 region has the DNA TGTGCCAGCACCGACCGACAGGGGGCCACAGATACGCAGTATTTT. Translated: CASTDRQGATDTQYF.

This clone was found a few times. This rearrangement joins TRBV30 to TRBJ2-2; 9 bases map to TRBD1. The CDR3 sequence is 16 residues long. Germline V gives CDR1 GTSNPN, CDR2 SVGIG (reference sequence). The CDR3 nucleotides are TGTGCTTGGGGGACAGGGCTGACATCGAACACCGGGGAGCTGTTTTTT. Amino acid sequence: CAWGTGLTSNTGELFF. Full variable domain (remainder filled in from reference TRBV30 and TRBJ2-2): SQTIHQWPATLVQPVGSPLSLECTVEGTSNPNLYWYRQAAGRGLQLLFYSVGIGQISSEVPQNLSASRPQDRQFILSSKKLLLSDSGFYLCAWGTGLTSNTGELFFGEGSRLTVL.

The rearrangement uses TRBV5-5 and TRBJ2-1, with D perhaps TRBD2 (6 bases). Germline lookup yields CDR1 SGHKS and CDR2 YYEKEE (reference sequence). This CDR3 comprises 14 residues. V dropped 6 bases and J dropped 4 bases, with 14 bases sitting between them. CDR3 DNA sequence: TGTGCCAGCAACTTAGGCGGGGTTTACAATGAGCAGTTCTTC. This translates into CASNLGGVYNEQFF.

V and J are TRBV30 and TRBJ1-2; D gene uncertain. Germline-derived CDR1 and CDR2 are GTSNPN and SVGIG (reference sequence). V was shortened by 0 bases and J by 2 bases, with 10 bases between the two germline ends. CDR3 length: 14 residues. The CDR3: CAWSVAAANYGYTF. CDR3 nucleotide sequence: TGTGCCTGGAGTGTGGCGGCGGCCAACTATGGCTACACCTTC.

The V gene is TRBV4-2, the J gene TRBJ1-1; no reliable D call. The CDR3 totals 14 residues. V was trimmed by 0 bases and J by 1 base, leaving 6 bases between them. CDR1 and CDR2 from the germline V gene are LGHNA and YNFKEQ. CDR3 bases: TGTGCCAGCAGCCAAGAACTGAGGAACACTGAAGCTTTCTTT. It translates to CASSQELRNTEAFF.

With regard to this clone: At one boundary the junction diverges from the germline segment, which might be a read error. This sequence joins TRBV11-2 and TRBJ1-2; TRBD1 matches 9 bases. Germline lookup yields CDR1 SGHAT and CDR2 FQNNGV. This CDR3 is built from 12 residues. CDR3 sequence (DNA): TGTGCCAGCAGCTTAGATAGGGTGACAGGGGGCTTC. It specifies CASSLDRVTGGF. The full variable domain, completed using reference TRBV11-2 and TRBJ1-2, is EAGVAQSPRYKIIEKRQSVAFWCNPISGHATLYWYQQILGQGPKLLIQFQNNGVVDDSQLPKDRFSAERLKGVDSTLKIQPAKLEDSAVYLCASSLDRVTGGFGSGTRLTVV.

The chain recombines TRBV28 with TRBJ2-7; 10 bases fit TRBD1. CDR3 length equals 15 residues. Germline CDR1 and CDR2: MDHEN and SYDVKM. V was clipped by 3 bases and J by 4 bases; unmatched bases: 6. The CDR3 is CASSFSGTGDYEQYV. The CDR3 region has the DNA TGTGCCAGCAGTTTTTCTGGGACAGGGGATTACGAGCAGTACGTC.

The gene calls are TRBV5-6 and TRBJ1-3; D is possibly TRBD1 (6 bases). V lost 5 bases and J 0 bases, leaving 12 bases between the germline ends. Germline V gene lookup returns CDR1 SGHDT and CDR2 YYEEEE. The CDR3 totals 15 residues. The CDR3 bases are TGTGCCAGCAGTTACAGGGACTACTCTGGAAACACCATATATTTT. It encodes CASSYRDYSGNTIYF.

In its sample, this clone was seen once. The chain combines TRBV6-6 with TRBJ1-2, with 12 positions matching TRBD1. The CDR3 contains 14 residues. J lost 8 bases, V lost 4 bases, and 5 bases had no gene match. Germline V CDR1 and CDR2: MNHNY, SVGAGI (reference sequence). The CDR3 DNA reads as TGTGCCAGCAGTTTGGGACAGGGGGCGCGAGGCTACACCTTC. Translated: CASSLGQGARGYTF.

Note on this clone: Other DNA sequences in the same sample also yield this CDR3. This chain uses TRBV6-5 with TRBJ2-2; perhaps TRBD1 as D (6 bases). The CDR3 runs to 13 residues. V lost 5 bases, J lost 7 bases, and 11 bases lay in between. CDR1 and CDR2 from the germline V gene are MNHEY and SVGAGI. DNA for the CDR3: TGTGCCAGCAGTCGGGACATCGGCGGGGAGCTGTTTTTT. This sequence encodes CASSRDIGGELFF.

The CDR3 loop is CASSLDGRGDNEQFF. DNA of the CDR3: TGTGCCAGCAGCTTAGACGGGAGGGGGGACAATGAGCAGTTCTTC. The chain recombines TRBV7-9 with TRBJ2-1, with 8 bases lining up with TRBD2. The CDR3 has 15 amino acids. Germline V gene data show CDR1 as SEHNR and CDR2 as FQNEAQ (reference sequence). The J segment lost 5 bases and the V segment lost 1 base, leaving 4 bases of the junction unmatched.

The CDR3 loop reads CASSQGGTNTEAFF. The CDR3 DNA sequence: TGTGCCAGCAGCCAAGGCGGGACGAACACTGAAGCTTTCTTT. The chain links TRBV3-1 (or the pseudogene TRBV3-2) to TRBJ1-1, with D possibly matching TRBD1 (5 bases). This CDR3 contains 14 residues. The germline V gene has CDR1 LGHDT and CDR2 YNNKEL (reference sequence). Trimming took off 1 base at V and 1 base at J, with 7 bases between the two ends.

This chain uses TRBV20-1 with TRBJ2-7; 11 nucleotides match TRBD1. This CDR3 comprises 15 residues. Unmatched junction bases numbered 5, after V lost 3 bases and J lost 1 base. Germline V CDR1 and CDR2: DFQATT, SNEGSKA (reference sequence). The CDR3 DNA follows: TGCAGTGCTAGTGGAGGGACAGGGGGTTCCTACGAGCAGTACTTC. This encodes CSASGGTGGSYEQYF.